This T cell receptor beta chain comes out of a study of T cells in Graves' hyperthyroidism and ophthalmopathy. The investigators amplified TCR beta CDR3 regions from RNA transcripts. Carried out on the TCR CDR3, a first-round RT-PCR used the HTBI primer set. TCRdb re-derived calls from the multiplex PCR reads in MiXCR, one entry per CDR3 protein. The repertoire holds approximately 600,000 distinct CDR3 sequences, with 11% to 15% as singletons. In this sample, this clonotype turned up many times. What it binds is not known. Study results and caveats: The model foresaw ophthalmopathy a median about 6.1 months prior to onset. Blood also held most thyroid clonotypes expanded beyond 0.001.

These patients, aged 18 to 65, had recently diagnosed hyperthyroidism lasting under 2 months. Progressors' blood was drawn at hyperthyroidism diagnosis, before ophthalmopathy symptoms. The CDR3 consists of 16 residues. The J segment lost 6 bases and the V segment lost 5 bases, leaving 8 bases of the junction unmatched. The sequenced sample consisted of blood. The gene calls are TRBV12-3 or TRBV12-4 and TRBJ2-2; TRBD1 matches 11 bases. This sequence originates from a woman aged 25-40 years with Graves' hyperthyroidism that later progressed to Graves' ophthalmopathy. The CDR3 coding sequence is TGTGCCAGCAGTGGGGGACAGGGGGATTTCCCCGGGGAGCTGTTTTTT. Protein product: CASSGGQGDFPGELFF.